This is a list of T cell receptor beta chains from one sample in a study of graft-versus-host responses after intestinal transplantation. Their recognized antigens are unknown. Method: immunoSEQ multiplex PCR; TCRdb's copy keeps in-frame clones and lacks some. Of approximately 130,000 clones in the sample, around 90% were seen once. Sequenced here: unstimulated CD4+ T cells sorted from spleen or lymph node cells, sampled before intestinal transplant. Receptor source: a human donor who received an intestinal transplant. Both conserved end residues are part of each CDR3. D genes are given only for firm matches. Expanded clones get a size class; other rows say once, few or many, or leave the size out.

TRBV7-9	-	-	TRBJ1-6	CASSLASGPGGLSPLHF	TGTGCCAGCAGCTTAGCATCTGGGCCCGGGGGTCTCTCACCCCTCCACTTT
TRBV18	-	-	TRBJ1-1	CASSPPARLNTEAFF	TGTGCCAGCTCACCACCGGCTCGCTTGAACACTGAAGCTTTCTTT
TRBV5-1	once	TRBD1	TRBJ2-7	CASSPPGQHYEQYF	TGCGCCAGCAGCCCCCCGGGACAGCACTACGAGCAGTACTTC
TRBV7-9	-	-	TRBJ2-7	CASSPGVRPDSYEQYF	TGTGCCAGCAGCCCTGGGGTCAGGCCCGATTCCTACGAGCAGTACTTC
TRBV4-2	-	-	TRBJ1-2	CASSWEGDGYTF	TGTGCCAGCAGCTGGGAGGGGGACGGCTACACCTTC
TRBV6-1	-	-	TRBJ1-1	CASSADARAFF	TGTGCCAGCTCCGCCGACGCTCGGGCTTTCTTT
TRBV19	-	-	TRBJ2-7	CASSIEVGLTYEQYF	TGTGCCAGTAGTATAGAAGTAGGGCTTACCTACGAGCAGTACTTC
TRBV2	-	-	TRBJ1-6	CASSEQSLNSPLHF	TGTGCCAGCAGTGAGCAGAGCCTCAATTCACCCCTCCACTTT
TRBV18	-	-	TRBJ1-6	CASSPPTGSSYNSPLHF	TGTGCCAGCTCACCCCCGACGGGTAGCTCCTATAATTCGCCCCTCCACTTT
TRBV15	-	-	TRBJ2-7	CATSRTGVGEQYF	TGTGCCACCAGCAGGACGGGGGTGGGAGAGCAGTACTTC
TRBV6-1	-	-	TRBJ1-3	CASSEGFVFRVTSGNTIYF	TGTGCCAGCAGTGAGGGTTTCGTTTTCAGGGTCACCTCTGGAAACACCATATATTTT
TRBV4-1	-	-	TRBJ2-1	CASSQRLLSYNEQFF	TGCGCCAGCAGCCAAAGACTACTTTCCTACAATGAGCAGTTCTTC
TRBV7-2	-	TRBD2	TRBJ2-5	CASSSRLAGQGTQYF	TGTGCCAGCAGCTCCCGACTAGCGGGGCAAGGGACCCAGTACTTC
TRBV4-1	-	-	TRBJ1-5	CASSQERLDGQPQHF	TGCGCCAGCAGCCAAGAGAGATTGGATGGACAGCCCCAGCATTTT
TRBV7-6	-	-	TRBJ2-3	CASSLGHTDTQYF	TGTGCCAGCAGCTTGGGGCACACAGATACGCAGTATTTT
TRBV5-6	-	TRBD1	TRBJ2-1	CASSWGQGGGNEQFF	TGTGCCAGCAGCTGGGGACAGGGAGGAGGCAATGAGCAGTTCTTC
TRBV6-1	-	TRBD1	TRBJ1-6	CASSETYTGASNNSPLHF	TGTGCCAGCAGCGAAACCTATACAGGGGCATCGAATAATTCACCCCTCCACTTT
TRBV6-5	-	-	TRBJ1-1	CASKSGANTEAFF	TGTGCCAGCAAATCGGGAGCGAACACTGAAGCTTTCTTT
TRBV5-4	few	-	TRBJ1-6	CASSLGEGYSPLHF	TGTGCCAGCAGCTTGGGCGAAGGGTATTCACCCCTCCACTTT
TRBV5-1	-	-	TRBJ2-3	CASSLGGSETDTDTQYF	TGCGCCAGCAGCTTGGGCGGCTCCGAGACCGACACAGATACGCAGTATTTT
TRBV5-1	-	TRBD1	TRBJ1-4	CASTSGQNNEKLFF	TGCGCCAGCACCTCGGGACAGAATAATGAAAAACTGTTTTTT
TRBV27	-	TRBD2	TRBJ2-2	CASSFWRGGQRSGELFF	TGTGCCAGCAGTTTCTGGCGGGGGGGCCAGAGGTCCGGGGAGCTGTTTTTT
TRBV6-5	-	-	TRBJ2-3	CASSLGTPTGTDTQYF	TGTGCCAGCAGTTTAGGGACTCCGACCGGCACAGATACGCAGTATTTT
TRBV29-1	-	TRBD1	TRBJ1-2	CSVSRTGTHGYTF	TGCAGCGTATCACGGACAGGGACCCATGGCTACACCTTC
TRBV7-2	-	-	TRBJ1-6	CASSLFQAVVTPLHF	TGTGCCAGCAGCTTATTTCAGGCGGTAGTGACTCCCCTCCACTTT
TRBV5-1	-	-	TRBJ1-2	CASSLGQESDYGYTF	TGCGCCAGCAGCTTGGGACAAGAATCGGACTATGGCTACACCTTC
TRBV5-4	-	TRBD2	TRBJ2-5	CASSLGLAGTQETQYF	TGTGCCAGCAGCTTGGGACTAGCGGGGACCCAAGAGACCCAGTACTTC
TRBV5-6	-	TRBD1	TRBJ2-1	CASKRRTGRYNEQFF	TGTGCCAGCAAACGGAGGACAGGGCGATACAATGAGCAGTTCTTC
TRBV18	few	TRBD1	TRBJ2-7	CASSPKYGQGARTEQYF	TGTGCCAGCTCACCAAAATATGGGCAGGGGGCGCGTACCGAGCAGTACTTC